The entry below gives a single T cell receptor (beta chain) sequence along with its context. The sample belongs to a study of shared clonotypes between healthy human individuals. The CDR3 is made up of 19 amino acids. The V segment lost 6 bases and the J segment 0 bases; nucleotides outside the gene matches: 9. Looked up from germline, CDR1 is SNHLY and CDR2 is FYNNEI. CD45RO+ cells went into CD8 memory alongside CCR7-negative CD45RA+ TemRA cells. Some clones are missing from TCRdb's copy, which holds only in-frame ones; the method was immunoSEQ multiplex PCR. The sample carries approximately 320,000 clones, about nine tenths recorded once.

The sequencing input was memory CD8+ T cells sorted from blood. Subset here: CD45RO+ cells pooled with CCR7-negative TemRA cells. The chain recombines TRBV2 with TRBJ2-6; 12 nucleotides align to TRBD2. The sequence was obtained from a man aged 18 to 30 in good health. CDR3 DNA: TGTGCCAGCAGGAAGGGACTAGCGGGTGAATCCTCTGGGGCCAACGTCCTGACTTTC. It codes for CASRKGLAGESSGANVLTF.